This T cell receptor beta chain was found in a study of blood T cell repertoires in COVID-19. Overall study: The samples span acute and convalescent COVID-19 from the United States, Italy and Spain. Sample material is recorded as cDNA or gDNA derived from T cells, B-cell-depleted T cells, or PBMCs.

Seattle patients were enrolled while actively infected and followed longitudinally. CDR3 length: 16 amino acids. V lost 0 bases and J lost 2; bases outside the gene matches: 5. Germline CDR1 reads MGHRA; CDR2 reads YSYEKL. The data were produced by immunoSEQ multiplex PCR, yet TCRdb's version contains in-frame clones alone and is incomplete. The sample holds 55,000 to 70,000 clones, approximately 90% seen once. The gene calls are TRBV4-1 and TRBJ2-7, with TRBD1 matching 9 bases. The TCR was taken from a woman between 50 and 59 years old with COVID-19, enrolled during active disease. The sequenced sample consisted of peripheral blood. The CDR3 sequence: CASSQDPGQGPYEQYF. CDR3 nucleotides: TGCGCCAGCAGCCAAGATCCGGGACAGGGCCCCTACGAGCAGTACTTC.